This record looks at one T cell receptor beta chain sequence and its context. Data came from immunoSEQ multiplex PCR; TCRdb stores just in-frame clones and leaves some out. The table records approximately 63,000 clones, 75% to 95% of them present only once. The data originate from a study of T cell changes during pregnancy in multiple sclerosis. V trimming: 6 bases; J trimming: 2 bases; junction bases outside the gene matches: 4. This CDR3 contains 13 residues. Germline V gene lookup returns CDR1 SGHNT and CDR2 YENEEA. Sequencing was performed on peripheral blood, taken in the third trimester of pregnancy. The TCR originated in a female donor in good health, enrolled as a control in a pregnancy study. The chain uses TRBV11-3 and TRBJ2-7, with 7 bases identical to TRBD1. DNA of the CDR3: TGTGCCAGCAGTGGGGACAGTACCTACGAGCAGTACTTC. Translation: CASSGDSTYEQYF.